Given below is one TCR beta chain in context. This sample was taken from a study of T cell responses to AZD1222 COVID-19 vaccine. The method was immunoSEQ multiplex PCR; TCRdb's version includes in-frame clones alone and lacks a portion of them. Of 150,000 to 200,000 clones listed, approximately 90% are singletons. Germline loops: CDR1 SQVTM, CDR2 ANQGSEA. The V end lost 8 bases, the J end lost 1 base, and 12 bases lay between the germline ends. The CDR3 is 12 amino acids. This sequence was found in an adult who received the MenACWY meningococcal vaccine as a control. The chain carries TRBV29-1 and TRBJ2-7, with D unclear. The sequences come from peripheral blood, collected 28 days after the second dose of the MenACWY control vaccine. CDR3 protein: CSSMTESYEQYF. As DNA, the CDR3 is TGCAGCTCAATGACCGAGTCCTACGAGCAGTACTTC.